In this sample, the clone carrying this T cell receptor (beta chain) turned up a few times. What it recognizes is unknown. The sample originates from a study of early T cells in non-severe SARS-CoV-2 infection. Study details: The study sequenced bulk RNA from unsorted whole blood, with chains unpaired. Findings and limits, study-wide: Anti-spike CD8 responses were favored in VDJdb matching, and private and CD4 specificities were missed.

The CDR3 consists of 14 residues. The germline gives CDR1 GTSNPN, CDR2 SVGIG (reference sequence). Attachment of unique molecular identifiers to individual cDNA molecules was performed. TCRdb re-derived calls from the 5' RACE reads in MiXCR, one entry per CDR3 protein. The sample has some 61,000 distinct CDR3 sequences, around 9.7% seen once. The receptor's source is an adult who was a healthcare worker with PCR-confirmed SARS-CoV-2 infection or an uninfected control (not recorded which). V usage is TRBV30 and J usage is TRBJ2-2; D could derive from TRBD1 or TRBD2 (5 bases each). The sequenced sample was whole blood. CDR3 DNA sequence: TGTGTAGTCCACTCAACGGGGCACTCAGGGGAGCTGTTTTTT. Translating it yields CVVHSTGHSGELFF.